This section outlines one T cell receptor beta chain sequence together with its context. No antigen is known for it. This specimen belongs to a study of cytomegalovirus exposure and HLA in healthy donors. V lost 0 bases and J lost 5, with 11 bases in between. This CDR3 contains 14 residues. The V gene's germline CDR1 is SGHKS and CDR2 YYEKEE (reference sequence). Study-wide points: Analysis performed later found 16,000 or so TCR beta sequences associated with HLA alleles at 0.05 false discovery rate.

PCR primers comprised 60 Vbeta and 13 Jbeta primers. Produced via immunoSEQ multiplex PCR; TCRdb's table is partial and in-frame only. The table shows more than 90,000 clones, with 65% to 85% occurring only once. The sequenced sample was PBMCs. The J gene is TRBJ2-5, the V gene TRBV5-5, with a possible D match to TRBD2 (6 bases). The sequence was collected from a woman aged 40 to 50 in good health and CMV-seronegative. CDR3 DNA: TGTGCCAGCAGCTTGGGTCTAGGGAGGGAGACCCAGTACTTC. Translating it yields CASSLGLGRETQYF.